This T cell receptor (beta chain) was obtained from a study of CD8+ T cells in alopecia areata. Overall study: A regimen of oral tofacitinib, 5 to 10 mg twice daily, was given to treated patients. Study-wide points: Lesional scalp exceeded normal scalp in clonality, especially in alopecia totalis/universalis.

This clone was seen a few times. The antigen remains unidentified. V shed 2 bases and J shed 1 base, with 11 bases lying between them. The CDR3 has 14 amino acids. Germline V gives CDR1 SQVTM, CDR2 ANQGSEA. cDNA prepared by RNA extraction and subsequent reverse transcription served as the template for sequencing. Repertoires were generated with immunoSEQ multiplex PCR, while TCRdb's copy carries only in-frame clones and drops some. The profile shows fewer than 200,000 clones, 67% of them singletons. The chain has TRBV29-1 and TRBJ2-5, with D maybe TRBD2 (6 bases). The sequences come from CD8+ T cells sorted from blood, collected at week 0. This TCR derives from a human donor with alopecia areata. The CDR3 loop is CSVEYGGSQETQYF. DNA for the CDR3: TGCAGCGTTGAATACGGGGGAAGCCAAGAGACCCAGTACTTC.